This T cell receptor beta chain originates from a study of cytomegalovirus exposure and HLA in healthy donors. Trimming took 1 base from V and 5 from J, leaving 11 bases between them. The CDR3 has 14 amino acids. Germline assignment: CDR1 SNHLY and CDR2 FYNNEI. The study, taken as a whole, reports: 87-base-pair reads could not separate some V segments, including TRBV6-2 and TRBV6-3.

13 Jbeta primers and 60 Vbeta primers were used for the PCR. TCRdb keeps only in-frame clones here, not all; method: immunoSEQ multiplex PCR. The data show some 100,000 clones, roughly 75% seen once. With regard to this clone: No antigen is known for it.

This chain uses TRBV2 with TRBJ1-2, with D possibly being TRBD1 (6 bases). The sample taken for sequencing was PBMCs. This clonotype was sampled from a woman between 18 and 30 years old in good health and CMV-seropositive. CDR3 sequence reads: CASSEGLGGYGYTF. The CDR3 region has the DNA TGTGCCAGCAGTGAAGGTCTAGGGGGTTATGGCTACACCTTC.